The 26 T cell receptor beta chains given below trace back to one sample, sequenced in a study of CD8+CD57+ T cells in acquired aplastic anemia. TCR beta VDJ and CDR3 profiling used genomic DNA as template. TCRdb processed the reads anew with MiXCR; each CDR3 protein has one entry. The table records approximately 220,000 distinct CDR3 sequences, less than 60% of them present only once. An expansion of CD8+CD57+ cells by flow cytometry had been shown in patients chosen for sequencing. The sample taken for sequencing was sorted CD4+, CD8+, or CD8+CD57+ T cells (not recorded which) from PBMCs. The source is a human donor with aplastic anemia.

Here the CDR3 reads CSARDVLGAAETQYF. The CDR3 nucleotides are TGCAGTGCTAGAGATGTGTTGGGGGCCGCCGAGACCCAGTACTTC. The J gene is TRBJ2-5, the V gene TRBV20-1, with a possible D match to TRBD1 (6 bases). The V gene lost 0 bases and the J gene lost 5 bases, with 16 bases spanning the gap. Looked up from germline, CDR1 is DFQATT and CDR2 is SNEGSKA (reference sequence). This CDR3 spans 15 amino acids.

This clonotype was seen at least ten times. The CDR3 bases are TGCAGTGCTGGGGGGTGGACTAGTCAAACCTACAATGAGCAGTTCTTC. This gives the protein CSAGGWTSQTYNEQFF. The chain links TRBV20-1 to TRBJ2-1, with 7 bases aligning to TRBD2. With V trimmed by 5 bases and J by 2 bases, 12 bases remained unmatched. CDR1 DFQATT and CDR2 SNEGSKA come from the germline V gene (reference sequence). This CDR3 region has 16 residues.

This clonotype has a count of ten or more. The chain uses TRBV12-3 or TRBV12-4 and TRBJ2-7, with D perhaps matching TRBD1 or TRBD2 (6 bases each). V was cut by 6 bases and J by 3 bases, with 15 bases left in between. The CDR3 length is 14 residues. The CDR3 reads CASRGVGGFYEQYF. The CDR3 DNA sequence: TGTGCCAGCAGGGGGGTAGGGGGGTTCTACGAGCAGTACTTC.

This clonotype showed up many times. V and J are TRBV3-1 and TRBJ2-2; D tentatively fits TRBD1 or TRBD2 (5 bases each). The CDR3 has 14 amino acids. V was pared by 3 bases and J by 6 bases, with 11 bases between. The germline CDR1 and CDR2 sequences are LGHDT and YNNKEL (reference sequence). CDR3 sequence reads: CASSQTLGAGELFF. The DNA of the CDR3 is TGTGCCAGCAGCCAGACTTTGGGGGCCGGGGAGCTGTTTTTT.

This clonotype was seen repeatedly, ten times or more. The chain combines TRBV7-2 with TRBJ2-7; weak D call: TRBD2 (5 bases). V was cut by 1 base and J by 1 base, with 8 bases left in between. The CDR3 spans 14 residues. Per the germline V gene, CDR1 is SGHTA and CDR2 is FQGNSA. DNA of the CDR3: TGTGCCAGCAGCTTAGATCCGGGGTCCTACGAGCAGTACTTC. It specifies CASSLDPGSYEQYF. Full variable domain (rest looked up from reference TRBV7-2 and TRBJ2-7): GAGVSQSPSNKVTEKGKDVELRCDPISGHTALYWYRQSLGQGLEFLIYFQGNSAPDKSGLPSDRFSAERTGGSVSTLTIQRTQQEDSAVYLCASSLDPGSYEQYFGPGTRLTVT.

Note on this clonotype: This may arise from a read error, as a much more abundant clone is one base away. This chain joins TRBV7-9 and TRBJ2-1; possibly TRBD1 for D (5 bases). The length of the CDR3 is 14 residues. Per germline, CDR1 SEHNR and CDR2 FQNEAQ (reference sequence). This CDR3 reads CASSSEMDTYEQFF. In DNA, the CDR3 is TGTGCCAGTAGCTCGGAAATGGACACCTACGAGCAGTTCTTC.

In its sample, this clonotype was seen a few times. The J gene is TRBJ2-3, the V gene TRBV28, with D tentatively TRBD1 or TRBD2 (5 bases each). The CDR3 totals 11 residues. Germline V lookup: CDR1 MDHEN, CDR2 SYDVKM. V lost 11 bases and J lost 4, with 10 bases in between. CDR3 region: CAWGYPDTQYF. In DNA, the CDR3 is TGTGCCTGGGGGTATCCAGATACGCAGTATTTT.

This clonotype was detected ten times or more. The chain has TRBV12-3 or TRBV12-4 and TRBJ2-1; D might be TRBD1 (6 bases). The CDR3 covers 14 residues. Trimming removed 2 bases at V and 8 bases at J, with 13 bases between. This CDR3 reads CASSLTGFLDEQFF. The CDR3 nucleotides are TGTGCCAGCAGTTTAACAGGGTTTTTGGATGAGCAGTTCTTC.

This clonotype was counted many times. The J gene is TRBJ1-6, the V gene TRBV4-1; D is uncertain. CDR1 MGHRA and CDR2 YSYEKL come from the germline V gene. The CDR3 sequence is 16 residues long. Trimming cost V 1 base and J 9 bases, with 16 bases left between them. CDR3 protein: CASSQASREAGSPLHF. In nucleotides, the CDR3 is TGCGCCAGCAGCCAAGCCTCGAGGGAAGCGGGTTCACCCCTCCACTTT.

The CDR3 is CAISEPDRAKNIQYF. The CDR3 coding sequence is TGTGCCATCAGTGAGCCGGACAGAGCCAAAAACATTCAGTACTTC. This chain links TRBV10-3 with TRBJ2-4; TRBD1 might be the D (6 bases). Germline CDR1 is ENHRY and CDR2 is SYGVKD. CDR3 length: 15 residues. V was cut by 2 bases and J by 0 bases, with 8 bases left in between.

The chain recombines TRBV6-4 with TRBJ2-3; TRBD1 is a possible D gene (6 bases). The germline V gene encodes CDR1 MRHNA and CDR2 SNTAGT. This CDR3 comprises 13 residues. Trimming left V 6 bases short and J 5 bases short, with 12 bases between. CDR3 loop: CASSQGLLDTQYF. The CDR3 DNA sequence: TGTGCCAGCAGCCAGGGGCTCTTAGATACGCAGTATTTT.

This clonotype was recorded at least ten times. The chain recombines TRBV29-1 with TRBJ1-1; weak D call: TRBD1 (5 bases). From germline, CDR1 is SQVTM and CDR2 ANQGSEA. Trimming left V 7 bases short and J 4 bases short, with 10 bases between. This CDR3 spans 11 amino acids. CDR3 sequence reads: CSGGEVTEAFF. In nucleotides, the CDR3 is TGCAGCGGGGGCGAGGTCACTGAAGCTTTCTTT.

About this clonotype: The junction differs from germline at one of its ends, possibly a read error. The chain recombines TRBV10-3 with TRBJ2-7; 7 bases align to TRBD1. The CDR3 has 14 amino acids. Germline CDR1 and CDR2: ENHRY and SYGVKD. The CDR3 loop reads CATSEGQRVYEQYF. The CDR3 nucleotides read TGTGCCACCAGTGAGGGACAGCGAGTCTACGAGCAGTACTTC.

This clonotype showed up just a few times. The chain combines TRBV5-4 with TRBJ1-4; 8 positions match TRBD1. J gave up 1 base and V 3 bases, and 11 bases lay outside the gene matches. The CDR3 consists of 18 residues. CDR1 SGHNT and CDR2 YYREEE come from the germline V gene (reference sequence). CDR3 sequence reads: CASSYRQGFPGTNEKLFF. The CDR3 coding sequence is TGTGCCAGCAGCTACCGACAGGGGTTCCCTGGAACTAATGAAAAACTGTTTTTT.

In DNA form, the CDR3 reads TGTGCCATCGATCTGGGACTAGCTGGCAATGAGCAGTTCTTC. This gives the protein CAIDLGLAGNEQFF. The rearrangement links TRBV2 to TRBJ2-1, with 9 bases lining up with TRBD2. The CDR3 is made up of 14 amino acids. The trim removed 10 bases at V and 6 bases at J, leaving 10 bases unmatched. Germline-derived CDR1 and CDR2 are SNHLY and FYNNEI.

In this sample, this clonotype turned up once. The chain links TRBV7-9 to TRBJ1-4; 9 nucleotides align to TRBD1. CDR3 size: 15 residues. The V and J ends lost 5 bases and 5 bases, in that order; junction bases with no gene match: 6. Germline assignment: CDR1 SEHNR and CDR2 FQNEAQ (reference sequence). The CDR3, as DNA: TGTGCCAGCAGCAGCCGGGACAGGGTCAATGAAAAACTGTTTTTT. Its translation is CASSSRDRVNEKLFF.

This clonotype was observed at least ten times. The chain couples TRBV5-1 to TRBJ1-4; 9 bases agree with TRBD1. The CDR3 is 15 amino acids. The germline V gene has CDR1 SGHRS and CDR2 YFSETQ. V shed 0 bases and J 6 bases; nucleotides not matched to a gene: 3. CDR3 DNA: TGCGCCAGCAGCTTGGAGGGACAGGGCGATGAAAAACTGTTTTTT. Translating it yields CASSLEGQGDEKLFF.

This clonotype was recorded many times. The V call is TRBV5-4, the J call TRBJ2-3; 10 bases align to TRBD1. Trimming cost V 5 bases and J 4 bases; bases outside gene matches: 4. The germline CDR1 and CDR2 sequences are SGHNT and YYREEE (reference sequence). The CDR3 covers 14 residues. CDR3 residues: CASRRTGGADTQYF. The DNA of the CDR3 is TGTGCCAGCAGACGGACAGGGGGGGCAGATACGCAGTATTTT.

The chain joins TRBV19 to TRBJ2-7; 12 bases fit TRBD2. Germline V CDR1 and CDR2: LNHDA, SQIVND (reference sequence). The CDR3 loop spans 20 amino acids. The V and J ends lost 3 bases and 1 base, in that order; junction bases with no gene match: 16. CDR3 amino acids: CASSIRPGLAGPLNSYEQYF. The DNA for the CDR3 is TGTGCCAGTAGTATTCGTCCCGGACTAGCGGGGCCCTTAAATTCCTACGAGCAGTACTTC.

The J gene is TRBJ2-3, the V gene TRBV24-1; unclear D gene. V dropped 3 bases and J dropped 10 bases, with 13 bases sitting between them. Germline CDR1 is KGHDR and CDR2 is SFDVKD. This CDR3 has 13 amino acids. The CDR3: CATSDPPVDAQYF. The CDR3 DNA sequence: TGTGCCACCAGTGATCCCCCGGTGGATGCGCAGTATTTT.

Many counts were recorded for this clonotype. The gene calls are TRBV10-3 and TRBJ1-3; D gene ambiguous. Trimming took 7 bases from V and 7 from J, leaving 14 bases between them. The CDR3 is made up of 13 amino acids. CDR1 and CDR2 from the germline V gene are ENHRY and SYGVKD. For the CDR3, the DNA is TGTGCCATCATGGGGTCCCGGAGGAACACCATATATTTT. This gives the protein CAIMGSRRNTIYF.

The CDR3 here is CASSSPRLALYEQYF. The CDR3 DNA reads TGTGCCAGCAGCTCCCCGAGACTAGCTTTATACGAGCAGTACTTC. The J gene is TRBJ2-7, the V gene TRBV11-2; 7 bases agree with TRBD2. V lost 4 bases, J lost 4 bases, and 10 bases stayed unmatched. The CDR3 is made up of 15 amino acids. Germline V gives CDR1 SGHAT, CDR2 FQNNGV.

With regard to this clonotype: Possible read error: a much larger clone is one base away. The chain has TRBV10-3 and TRBJ1-1; D not certain. CDR1 and CDR2 (germline): ENHRY, SYGVKD. CDR3 length: 14 amino acids. CDR3: CASSLGKAVTEAFF. CDR3 coding DNA: TGTGCCAGCAGTTTAGGGAAGGCAGTCACTGAAGCTTTCTTT.

This clonotype was recorded a few times. The chain employs TRBV19 and TRBJ2-5, with 11 positions matching TRBD1. Trimming took 3 bases from V and 5 from J; bases not matched to a gene: 8. The CDR3 consists of 16 residues. Per the germline V gene, CDR1 is LNHDA and CDR2 is SQIVND (reference sequence). The CDR3 region is CASSIRTGGVEETQYF. In nucleotides, the CDR3 is TGTGCCAGTAGTATCCGGACAGGGGGCGTAGAGGAGACCCAGTACTTC.

This clonotype was observed a handful of times. The junction does not match germline at one end; this may be a read error. The chain combines TRBV20-1 with TRBJ1-1; D possibly corresponds to TRBD1 (5 bases). The germline V gene encodes CDR1 DFQATT and CDR2 SNEGSKA (reference sequence). The CDR3 sequence is 16 residues long. The CDR3 region has the DNA TGCAGTGCAACTGGGGCAGGGTTAATAATGAACGCTGAAGCTTTCTTT. It yields the protein CSATGAGLIMNAEAFF.

This rearrangement joins TRBV9 to TRBJ1-1; D gene unclear. The CDR3 contains 13 residues. V lost 3 bases to trimming and J lost 5 bases, with 11 bases between them. Germline V CDR1 and CDR2: SGDLS, YYNGEE. The DNA of the CDR3 is TGTGCCAGCAGCGGTCCCTTAGGTACTGAAGCTTTCTTT. Translation gives CASSGPLGTEAFF.